A single sample is the source of the 27 T cell receptor beta chains below, sequenced in a study of blood T cell repertoires in COVID-19. Method: immunoSEQ multiplex PCR; TCRdb's copy keeps in-frame clones and lacks some. The sample yields some 74,000 clones, more than 75% seen once. Sequenced input: peripheral blood. The receptors were sampled from a middle-aged man with active COVID-19.

V is TRBV6-2 or TRBV6-3 and J is TRBJ1-5; D ambiguous. Germline CDR1 and CDR2: MNHEY and SVGEGT. CDR3 length equals 13 residues. Trimming took 6 bases from V and 4 from J, leaving 10 bases between them. This chain's CDR3 is CASSPAGNQPQHF. Written as DNA, the CDR3 is TGTGCCAGCAGCCCGGCGGGGAATCAGCCCCAGCATTTT.

The chain links TRBV19 to TRBJ1-1, with 7 bases that match TRBD1. The CDR3 spans 16 residues. Germline V gene lookup returns CDR1 LNHDA and CDR2 SQIVND (reference sequence). V lost 5 bases to trimming and J lost 0 bases; unmatched junction nucleotides: 9. The chain's CDR3 is CASSARDSTMNTEAFF. CDR3 DNA: TGTGCCAGTAGTGCCCGGGACAGCACTATGAACACTGAAGCTTTCTTT.

This chain uses TRBV19 with TRBJ1-2; 9 bases align to TRBD1. The CDR3 spans 16 residues. Germline assignment: CDR1 LNHDA and CDR2 SQIVND (reference sequence). Losses at the gene ends were 5 bases for V and 3 bases for J; bases not matched to a gene: 10. The CDR3 DNA sequence: TGTGCCAGTAGTTCTCTAAGGACAGGGGTCTACTATGGCTACACCTTC. Translation: CASSSLRTGVYYGYTF. Drawing the rest from reference TRBV19 and TRBJ1-2, the complete variable domain is DGGITQSPKYLFRKEGQNVTLSCEQNLNHDAMYWYRQDPGQGLRLIYYSQIVNDFQKGDIAEGYSVSREKKESFPLTVTSAQKNPTAFYLCASSSLRTGVYYGYTFGSGTRLTVV.

V is TRBV7-9 and J is TRBJ1-4, with D unclear. Germline V gives CDR1 SEHNR, CDR2 FQNEAQ (reference sequence). The CDR3 extends over 16 amino acids. V lost 4 bases to trimming and J lost 7 bases, with 19 bases between them. The CDR3 sequence is CASSSTERTEVEKLFF. In DNA form, the CDR3 reads TGTGCCAGCAGCTCGACCGAAAGGACGGAGGTTGAAAAACTGTTTTTT.

V usage is TRBV28 and J usage is TRBJ2-5; the match to TRBD1 covers 12 bases. CDR3 length equals 16 residues. Germline V lookup: CDR1 MDHEN, CDR2 SYDVKM. Trimming cost V 5 bases and J 5 bases; bases outside gene matches: 9. The CDR3, as DNA: TGTGCCAGCAGTCCTGGGACAGGGGGCATTTTGGAGACCCAGTACTTC. Its protein product is CASSPGTGGILETQYF.

This clone has only a few counts. The V call is TRBV4-3, the J call TRBJ1-6, with TRBD1 matching 7 bases. This CDR3 spans 15 amino acids. Unmatched junction bases numbered 6, after V lost 5 bases and J lost 5 bases. The germline gives CDR1 LGHNA, CDR2 YSLEER. CDR3 region: CASSAYTGDNSPLHF. As DNA, the CDR3 is TGCGCCAGCAGCGCTTACACAGGGGATAATTCACCCCTCCACTTT.

The genes are TRBV5-1 and TRBJ2-5, with 10 bases that match TRBD2. Germline CDR1 SGHRS, CDR2 YFSETQ. Unmatched junction bases numbered 8, after V lost 4 bases and J lost 2 bases. The CDR3 spans 16 residues. The CDR3 sequence is CASSPSAGGVQETQYF. CDR3 nucleotides: TGCGCCAGCAGCCCTTCAGCGGGAGGGGTTCAAGAGACCCAGTACTTC.

The V gene is TRBV6-2 or TRBV6-3, the J gene TRBJ2-1, with D uncertain. Germline CDR1 reads MNHEY; CDR2 reads SVGEGT. The CDR3 sequence is 16 residues long. Deletions cut 0 bases from V and 6 bases from J, with 15 bases between. As DNA, the CDR3 is TGTGCCAGCAGTTACTCGATTCTTGTTGCGGCCAATGAGCAGTTCTTC. Its translation is CASSYSILVAANEQFF.

This chain uses TRBV7-2 with TRBJ2-2; tentatively, D is TRBD1 (7 bases). V gave up 5 bases and J gave up 1 base, with 14 bases separating them. The V gene's germline CDR1 is SGHTA and CDR2 FQGNSA. This CDR3 contains 16 residues. The CDR3 loop reads CASSHRQGLNTGELFF. In nucleotides, the CDR3 is TGTGCCAGCAGCCACCGACAGGGACTGAACACCGGGGAGCTGTTTTTT.

This clone was seen once. The chain has TRBV18 and TRBJ2-7, with 9 bases matching TRBD1. Trimming removed 4 bases from V and 5 bases from J; junction bases left unmatched: 9. From germline, CDR1 is KGHSH and CDR2 LQKENI. The CDR3 spans 15 residues. The CDR3 loop reads CASSRPGQGMNEQYF. The CDR3 coding sequence is TGTGCCAGCTCACGGCCGGGACAGGGTATGAACGAGCAGTACTTC. The full variable domain, completed using reference TRBV18 and TRBJ2-7, is NAGVMQNPRHLVRRRGQEARLRCSPMKGHSHVYWYRQLPEEGLKFMVYLQKENIIDESGMPKERFSAEFPKEGPSILRIQQVVRGDSAAYFCASSRPGQGMNEQYFGPGTRLTVT.

This chain uses TRBV19 with TRBJ1-4, with a weak D call TRBD1 (6 bases). Germline V gives CDR1 LNHDA, CDR2 SQIVND (reference sequence). This CDR3 has 15 amino acids. V was trimmed by 5 bases and J by 7 bases, leaving 17 bases between them. CDR3 residues: CASSSRQAGGEKLFF. The CDR3 DNA sequence: TGTGCCAGTAGTTCACGACAGGCCGGTGGTGAAAAACTGTTTTTT.

This chain connects TRBV24-1 to TRBJ1-1, with D unresolved. Trimming shortened V by 4 bases and J by 2 bases, and 10 bases separated the two germline ends. The CDR3 length is 14 residues. Germline V CDR1 and CDR2: KGHDR, SFDVKD. As DNA, the CDR3 is TGTGCCACCAGTGACCCCGTCCCTAACACTGAAGCTTTCTTT. This encodes CATSDPVPNTEAFF.

The V and J genes are TRBV5-1 and TRBJ1-1; D call uncertain. Trimming shortened V by 2 bases and J by 3 bases, and 11 bases separated the two germline ends. Germline V gives CDR1 SGHRS, CDR2 YFSETQ. This CDR3 is built from 14 residues. CDR3 bases: TGCGCCAGCAGCTTTATACCGGGAGACACTGAAGCTTTCTTT. It encodes CASSFIPGDTEAFF.

This clone was seen just once. V is TRBV19 and J is TRBJ2-3; the match to TRBD2 covers 15 bases. CDR1 LNHDA and CDR2 SQIVND come from the germline V gene (reference sequence). Trimming removed 7 bases from V and 6 bases from J; junction bases left unmatched: 5. The CDR3 consists of 15 residues. The CDR3 region is CASNAGTSGRDTQYF. Written as DNA, the CDR3 is TGTGCCAGTAACGCCGGGACTAGCGGGAGGGATACGCAGTATTTT.

The chain uses TRBV6-5 and TRBJ1-2, with 9 bases lining up with TRBD1. This CDR3 is 14 amino acids long. From germline, CDR1 is MNHEY and CDR2 SVGAGI. The J segment lost 2 bases and the V segment lost 5 bases, leaving 3 bases of the junction unmatched. The CDR3 sequence is CASSRGQGNYGYTF. As DNA, the CDR3 is TGTGCCAGCAGTAGGGGACAGGGAAACTATGGCTACACCTTC.

The genes are TRBV30 and TRBJ2-3; TRBD2 might be the D (6 bases). CDR3 size: 12 residues. Germline CDR1 is GTSNPN and CDR2 is SVGIG (reference sequence). V was cut by 5 bases and J by 5 bases, with 11 bases left in between. The CDR3 reads CAWGGIKDTQYF. CDR3 DNA sequence: TGTGCCTGGGGCGGGATAAAAGATACGCAGTATTTT.

The chain combines TRBV2 with TRBJ1-1; 7 nucleotides agree with TRBD1. V dropped 6 bases and J dropped 0; count of bases not matched to a gene: 10. The CDR3 contains 16 residues. The germline V gene encodes CDR1 SNHLY and CDR2 FYNNEI. CDR3 nucleotide sequence: TGTGCCAGCAGCCTAATACCGACAGGGTTGAACACTGAAGCTTTCTTT. It is translated as CASSLIPTGLNTEAFF.

V and J are TRBV5-1 and TRBJ2-1; 10 bases fit TRBD2. The CDR3 consists of 14 residues. Germline trimming cut 0 bases from V and 8 bases from J; bases unmatched to any gene: 2. CDR1 SGHRS and CDR2 YFSETQ come from the germline V gene. The CDR3 DNA sequence: TGCGCCAGCAGCTTGGTAGCGGGAGGTGATGAGCAGTTCTTC. It encodes CASSLVAGGDEQFF.

The V and J genes are TRBV28 and TRBJ1-5, with D possibly TRBD1 on 5 matching bases. V was cut by 3 bases and J by 4 bases, with 13 bases left in between. Germline V gene sequence: CDR1 MDHEN, CDR2 SYDVKM. The CDR3 totals 15 residues. For the CDR3, the DNA is TGTGCCAGCAGTTTCCTACAGGTCGTTAATCAGCCCCAGCATTTT. Translating gives CASSFLQVVNQPQHF.

The chain combines TRBV19 with TRBJ2-7; perhaps TRBD2 as D (6 bases). Germline V gives CDR1 LNHDA, CDR2 SQIVND (reference sequence). V was shortened by 6 bases and J by 1 base, with 13 bases between the two germline ends. There are 14 residues in the CDR3. CDR3 sequence (DNA): TGTGCCAGTAGCCTCTCCGGGACTTCCTACGAGCAGTACTTC. Its protein is CASSLSGTSYEQYF. Full variable domain (missing parts from reference TRBV19 and TRBJ2-7): DGGITQSPKYLFRKEGQNVTLSCEQNLNHDAMYWYRQDPGQGLRLIYYSQIVNDFQKGDIAEGYSVSREKKESFPLTVTSAQKNPTAFYLCASSLSGTSYEQYFGPGTRLTVT.

V usage is TRBV28 and J usage is TRBJ2-7, with TRBD1 matching over 7 bases. Germline CDR1 reads MDHEN; CDR2 reads SYDVKM. The junction had 11 bases not matched to a gene; V was cut back by 2 bases and J by 4 bases. This CDR3 has 16 residues. The CDR3: CASSLDRTGAAYEQYF. CDR3 in DNA: TGTGCCAGCAGTTTAGATAGAACAGGGGCTGCATACGAGCAGTACTTC.

The chain couples TRBV5-6 to TRBJ1-4, with D possibly TRBD1 on 5 matching bases. Germline V gene sequence: CDR1 SGHDT, CDR2 YYEEEE. V was pared by 3 bases and J by 0 bases, with 9 bases between. The CDR3 loop spans 15 amino acids. The CDR3, as DNA: TGTGCCAGCAGCTCCAGACAGACAACTAATGAAAAACTGTTTTTT. Its protein is CASSSRQTTNEKLFF. The full variable domain, with the rest looked up from reference TRBV5-6 and TRBJ1-4, is DAGVTQSPTHLIKTRGQQVTLRCSPKSGHDTVSWYQQALGQGPQFIFQYYEEEERQRGNFPDRFSGHQFPNYSSELNVNALLLGDSALYLCASSSRQTTNEKLFFGSGTQLSVL.

The gene calls are TRBV14 and TRBJ1-1, with a weak D call TRBD1 (5 bases). V was clipped by 4 bases and J by 5 bases, with 17 bases between them. This CDR3 is 15 amino acids long. CDR1 is SGHDN, CDR2 FVKESK, per germline. CDR3: CASSRQRPGETEAFF. In nucleotides, the CDR3 is TGTGCCAGCAGCCGACAGCGTCCCGGAGAAACTGAAGCTTTCTTT.

The rearrangement links TRBV7-2 to TRBJ1-1; possible D gene TRBD1, 5 bases. In germline, CDR1 is SGHTA, CDR2 FQGNSA. The CDR3 length is 14 residues. Trimming removed 6 bases at V and 3 bases at J, with 14 bases between. CDR3: CASSPSWGDTEAFF. DNA for the CDR3: TGTGCCAGCAGTCCCTCGTGGGGGGACACTGAAGCTTTCTTT.

This clone was seen only a few times. The rearrangement links TRBV7-8 to TRBJ2-7; D remains unclear. V was shortened by 3 bases and J by 5 bases, with 5 bases between the two germline ends. The CDR3 totals 11 residues. Germline V gives CDR1 SGHVS, CDR2 FQNEAQ. CDR3 amino acids: CASSFSDEQYF. Here the CDR3 DNA reads TGTGCCAGCAGCTTCAGCGACGAGCAGTACTTC. Based on the CDR3 plus reference TRBV7-8 and TRBJ2-7, the full variable domain is GAGVSQSPRYKVAKRGQDVALRCDPISGHVSLFWYQQALGQGPEFLTYFQNEAQLDKSGLPSDRFFAERPEGSVSTLKIQRTQQEDSAVYLCASSFSDEQYFGPGTRLTVT.

The gene calls are TRBV6-5 and TRBJ1-3; the D gene is possibly TRBD1 (6 bases). The V end was cut by 7 bases, the J end by 2 bases, with 12 bases between. The CDR3 has 14 residues. Germline V gene data show CDR1 as MNHEY and CDR2 as SVGAGI. CDR3 in amino acids: CASIDRQAGNTIYF. The CDR3, as DNA: TGTGCCAGCATCGATCGACAGGCTGGAAACACCATATATTTT.

This chain connects TRBV29-1 to TRBJ2-7; 7 bases are shared with TRBD1. The CDR3 runs 13 residues. Trimming at V came to 5 bases and at J to 7 bases, leaving 11 bases not matched to a gene. CDR1 and CDR2 from the germline V gene are SQVTM and ANQGSEA. The CDR3 protein is CSVSRRQGFEQYF. The CDR3 nucleotides read TGCAGCGTTTCGCGGAGACAGGGTTTTGAGCAGTACTTC.